This paragraph reports one TCR beta chain. What it recognizes is unknown. The data belong to a study of cytomegalovirus exposure and HLA in healthy donors. Study-level results: Highly shared sequence variants in one cluster were likely a sequencing artifact. Later analysis showed TCR association rates varying by HLA locus, highest for DRB1 and lowest for HLA-C. In a later analysis, a missense DCLRE1C variant was linked to TCR beta V- and J-gene trimming.

Donors had nominal health at sampling but likely had unrecorded immune exposures. The PCR used 60 Vbeta and 13 Jbeta primers. Produced via immunoSEQ multiplex PCR; TCRdb's table is partial and in-frame only. The sample has more than 150,000 clones, 84% seen once. Germline assignment: CDR1 SGHVS and CDR2 FQNEAQ. The CDR3 is 12 amino acids. The J segment lost 11 bases and the V segment lost 5 bases, leaving 8 bases of the junction unmatched. The chain joins TRBV7-8 to TRBJ1-1; 7 bases line up with TRBD1. The source is a girl aged 2-10 years in good health and CMV-seropositive. The sample consisted of PBMCs. The CDR3 reads CASSPQDRDAFF. As DNA, the CDR3 is TGTGCCAGCAGCCCACAAGACAGGGACGCTTTCTTT.